This T cell receptor beta chain derives from a study of cytomegalovirus exposure and HLA in healthy donors. Use of 60 Vbeta and 13 Jbeta primers characterized the PCR. TCRdb's copy holds only in-frame clones and misses some; the assay was immunoSEQ multiplex PCR. The sample has around 150,000 clones; about 87% are singletons. Germline loops: CDR1 SGHTS, CDR2 YDEGEE. V lost 4 bases, J lost 2 bases, and 8 bases stayed unmatched. The CDR3 has 16 residues. The receptor was isolated from a woman in her 30s in good health and CMV-seronegative. Sequences were obtained from PBMCs. The chain couples TRBV5-8 to TRBJ2-1, with 8 bases aligning to TRBD2. The CDR3 sequence is CASSLFSGATYNEQFF. The CDR3 DNA follows: TGTGCCAGCAGCCTCTTTAGCGGGGCGACCTACAATGAGCAGTTCTTC.